These 30 T cell receptor beta chains were all obtained from the same sample, sequenced in a study of tumor-infiltrating lymphocytes in localized non-small cell lung cancer. The repertoire was sequenced with immunoSEQ multiplex PCR; TCRdb's copy has only in-frame clones and lacks some. The sample shows about 12,000 clones, 65% to 85% of them seen only once. The material sequenced was lung tumor tissue. These receptors were collected from a human donor with non-small cell lung cancer.

The gene calls are TRBV27 and TRBJ2-1, with unresolved D. Trimming shortened V by 4 bases and J by 0 bases, and 7 bases separated the two germline ends. The germline CDR1 and CDR2 sequences are MNHEY and SMNVEV (reference sequence). The CDR3 runs to 14 residues. The CDR3 sequence is CASSWQSSYNEQFF. The CDR3 region has the DNA TGTGCCAGCAGTTGGCAGAGCTCCTACAATGAGCAGTTCTTC.

The table lists this clone with a count of one. The J gene is TRBJ1-3, the V gene TRBV9; no clear D. Germline loops: CDR1 SGDLS, CDR2 YYNGEE. This CDR3 has 17 amino acids. V lost 4 bases to trimming and J lost 0 bases, with 17 bases between them. The CDR3 loop is CASSSFPGCPSGNTIYF. For the CDR3, the DNA is TGTGCCAGCAGCTCATTCCCCGGGTGCCCCTCTGGAAACACCATATATTTT.

The sample holds a few counts of this clone. V and J are TRBV20-1 and TRBJ1-2; D call uncertain. Germline assignment: CDR1 DFQATT and CDR2 SNEGSKA (reference sequence). The CDR3 is made up of 11 amino acids. The V and J ends lost 6 bases and 8 bases respectively, with 13 bases between them. The CDR3 reads CSAAGLGGYTF. In DNA form, the CDR3 reads TGCAGTGCCGCCGGACTTGGAGGCTACACCTTC.

Here the CDR3 reads CASSFQGVETQYF. The CDR3 region has the DNA TGTGCCAGCAGCTTCCAGGGGGTTGAGACCCAGTACTTC. The genes are TRBV9 and TRBJ2-5; TRBD1 aligns across 7 bases. V dropped 4 bases and J dropped 5; count of bases not matched to a gene: 5. Germline V gives CDR1 SGDLS, CDR2 YYNGEE. CDR3 length: 13 residues.

The gene calls are TRBV5-6 and TRBJ2-5; 11 bases fit TRBD2. The germline V gene has CDR1 SGHDT and CDR2 YYEEEE. V trimming: 2 bases; J trimming: 5 bases; junction bases outside the gene matches: 5. This CDR3 spans 15 amino acids. Here the CDR3 DNA reads TGTGCCAGCAGCTTTGAGTTAGCGGGGGGGGAGACCCAGTACTTC. Protein sequence: CASSFELAGGETQYF.

The chain joins TRBV4-1 to TRBJ2-7; tentative D call: TRBD2 (5 bases). The V gene lost 0 bases and the J gene lost 3 bases, with 15 bases spanning the gap. Germline lookup yields CDR1 MGHRA and CDR2 YSYEKL. The CDR3 is 16 amino acids. The CDR3 coding sequence is TGCGCCAGCAGCCAAGACTCCTCCGGGGTCCTCTACGAGCAGTACTTC. Translating gives CASSQDSSGVLYEQYF.

In nucleotides, the CDR3 is TGTGCCAGTAGTATCTCGACAGTCTGGCAGCCCCAGCATTTT. This translates into CASSISTVWQPQHF. The chain is built from TRBV19 and TRBJ1-5; tentative D call: TRBD1 (5 bases). The CDR3 loop spans 14 amino acids. Trimming removed 3 bases at V and 7 bases at J, with 13 bases between. Germline values: CDR1 LNHDA, CDR2 SQIVND (reference sequence).

The rearrangement joins TRBV5-4 to TRBJ2-1; 8 bases line up with TRBD2. J gave up 5 bases and V 0 bases, and 1 base lay outside the gene matches. The CDR3 extends over 14 amino acids. CDR1 is SGHNT and CDR2 is YYREEE in the germline V gene (reference sequence). The CDR3 loop is CASSLARGDNEQFF. The DNA for the CDR3 is TGTGCCAGCAGCTTGGCGCGGGGGGACAATGAGCAGTTCTTC.

The chain is built from TRBV6-5 and TRBJ2-3; D may be TRBD2 (6 bases). Trimming took off 5 bases at V and 4 bases at J, with 13 bases between the two ends. This CDR3 spans 14 amino acids. Germline loops: CDR1 MNHEY, CDR2 SVGAGI. The CDR3 loop is CASSPGLTPDTQYF. CDR3 sequence (DNA): TGTGCCAGCAGTCCCGGACTAACACCAGATACGCAGTATTTT.

The chain recombines TRBV7-2 with TRBJ2-3, with a tentative D call TRBD2 (6 bases). The V gene's germline CDR1 is SGHTA and CDR2 FQGNSA. Trimming removed 3 bases at V and 0 bases at J, with 10 bases between. The CDR3 runs 15 residues. The CDR3 sequence: CASSFQSGSTDTQYF. The DNA of the CDR3 is TGTGCCAGCAGCTTCCAAAGCGGGAGCACAGATACGCAGTATTTT. Looking up the rest from reference TRBV7-2 and TRBJ2-3 gives the full variable domain: GAGVSQSPSNKVTEKGKDVELRCDPISGHTALYWYRQSLGQGLEFLIYFQGNSAPDKSGLPSDRFSAERTGGSVSTLTIQRTQQEDSAVYLCASSFQSGSTDTQYFGPGTRLTVL.

The gene calls are TRBV6-6 and TRBJ2-2; possibly TRBD1 or TRBD2 for D (5 bases each). The ends were cut back, 5 bases at V and 1 base at J, with 8 bases in the middle. The germline gives CDR1 MNHNY, CDR2 SVGAGI (reference sequence). This CDR3 region has 14 residues. For the CDR3, the DNA is TGTGCCAGCAGTCGGGACGTGAACACCGGGGAGCTGTTTTTT. This sequence encodes CASSRDVNTGELFF.

The J gene is TRBJ2-1, the V gene TRBV19; the match to TRBD1 covers 11 bases. Germline CDR1 and CDR2: LNHDA and SQIVND (reference sequence). J was trimmed by 0 bases and V by 4 bases; bases with no gene match: 5. The CDR3 totals 17 residues. CDR3 DNA sequence: TGTGCCAGTAGTACGGGACAGGGGGTTAGCTCCTACAATGAGCAGTTCTTC. Encoded protein: CASSTGQGVSSYNEQFF.

The CDR3 loop is CASSPGLGTGPYGYTF. CDR3 DNA: TGCGCCAGCAGCCCCGGGCTAGGGACAGGCCCCTATGGCTACACCTTC. The chain is built from TRBV5-1 and TRBJ1-2, with 8 bases matching TRBD1. V shed 4 bases, J shed 4 bases, and the junction held 12 bases outside the gene matches. The length of the CDR3 is 16 residues. Germline V lookup: CDR1 SGHRS, CDR2 YFSETQ.

V usage is TRBV5-1 and J usage is TRBJ2-1; TRBD2 aligns across 14 bases. The length of the CDR3 is 16 residues. From germline, CDR1 is SGHRS and CDR2 YFSETQ. The ends lost 6 bases at V and 6 bases at J; junction bases unmatched: 8. CDR3 residues: CASKGLAGAALNEQFF. CDR3 nucleotides: TGCGCCAGCAAGGGACTAGCGGGAGCGGCCCTCAATGAGCAGTTCTTC.

V gene TRBV19 combines with J gene TRBJ2-1; the match to TRBD1 covers 8 bases. Per the germline V gene, CDR1 is LNHDA and CDR2 is SQIVND (reference sequence). After removal of 3 bases from V and 6 bases from J, the junction contained 10 bases not matched to a gene. This CDR3 contains 16 residues. The CDR3 is CASSIQDRAAGNEQFF. The DNA for the CDR3 is TGTGCCAGTAGTATCCAGGACAGGGCAGCTGGCAATGAGCAGTTCTTC.

The chain joins TRBV5-1 to TRBJ2-7; possible D gene TRBD2, 6 bases. The V gene lost 2 bases and the J gene lost 8 bases, with 20 bases spanning the gap. The germline gives CDR1 SGHRS, CDR2 YFSETQ. This CDR3 contains 15 residues. CDR3 nucleotide sequence: TGCGCCAGCAGCTTAACATGGGGGACTTCCCCCCAGCAGTACTTC. Amino acid sequence: CASSLTWGTSPQQYF.

The chain combines TRBV28 with TRBJ2-7, with D uncertain. The CDR3 extends over 14 amino acids. V was clipped by 5 bases and J by 2 bases, with 13 bases between them. CDR1 is MDHEN and CDR2 is SYDVKM in the germline V gene. The CDR3 loop is CASSGNRNTYEQYF. The CDR3, as DNA: TGTGCCAGCAGTGGCAACAGAAATACCTACGAGCAGTACTTC.

This sequence joins TRBV14 and TRBJ1-2; D is ambiguous. The CDR3 sequence is 12 residues long. V lost 0 bases and J lost 3, with 2 bases in between. Germline V gene data show CDR1 as SGHDN and CDR2 as FVKESK. The CDR3 nucleotides are TGTGCCAGCAGCCAAGATCACTATGGCTACACCTTC. Protein product: CASSQDHYGYTF.

The chain uses TRBV7-3 and TRBJ1-5, with a possible D match to TRBD1 (5 bases). There are 13 residues in the CDR3. V dropped 11 bases and J dropped 3 bases, with 14 bases sitting between them. Germline CDR1 is SGHTA and CDR2 is FQGTGA. The CDR3 sequence is CAPRGGDNQPQHF. CDR3 nucleotide sequence: TGTGCCCCACGGGGGGGGGACAATCAGCCCCAGCATTTT. The whole variable domain, filled in from reference TRBV7-3 and TRBJ1-5, reads GAGVSQTPSNKVTEKGKYVELRCDPISGHTALYWYRQSLGQGPEFLIYFQGTGAADDSGLPNDRFFAVRPEGSVSTLKIQRTERGDSAVYLCAPRGGDNQPQHFGDGTRLSIL.

This chain joins TRBV6-5 and TRBJ1-5; D is perhaps TRBD1 (6 bases). V was cut by 0 bases and J by 6 bases, with 15 bases left in between. Germline V gene sequence: CDR1 MNHEY, CDR2 SVGAGI. This CDR3 comprises 16 residues. The chain's CDR3 is CASSYSNAVGGQPQHF. The CDR3 nucleotides are TGTGCCAGCAGTTACTCGAATGCCGTAGGGGGTCAGCCCCAGCATTTT.

J is TRBJ2-5 and V is TRBV7-2; 10 bases match TRBD2. This CDR3 region has 15 residues. V dropped 3 bases and J dropped 5; count of bases not matched to a gene: 6. Looked up from germline, CDR1 is SGHTA and CDR2 is FQGNSA. In nucleotides, the CDR3 is TGTGCCAGCAGCTTTAGCGGGAGGAGGAGTGAGACCCAGTACTTC. Amino acids: CASSFSGRRSETQYF.

This chain joins TRBV5-1 and TRBJ2-1; possibly TRBD2 for D (5 bases). V was pared by 0 bases and J by 12 bases, with 10 bases between. In germline, CDR1 is SGHRS, CDR2 YFSETQ. This CDR3 spans 12 amino acids. CDR3 nucleotide sequence: TGCGCCAGCAGCTTGGACCTCCGGGGGCAGTTCTTC. It is translated as CASSLDLRGQFF.

The genes are TRBV6-5 and TRBJ2-1; perhaps TRBD2 as D (6 bases). Deletions cut 8 bases from V and 6 bases from J, with 11 bases between. The CDR3 totals 12 residues. Germline lookup yields CDR1 MNHEY and CDR2 SVGAGI. The CDR3 protein is CASRSGSNEQFF. In DNA, the CDR3 is TGTGCCAGCCGCTCCGGGAGCAATGAGCAGTTCTTC.

This clone was seen just once. Written as DNA, the CDR3 is TGTGCCAGCTCACCGGAGGGGGCAGGGATCTCTGGAAACACCATATATTTT. Protein: CASSPEGAGISGNTIYF. The chain carries TRBV18 and TRBJ1-3, with 7 positions matching TRBD1. CDR1 and CDR2 (germline): KGHSH, LQKENI. The trim removed 3 bases at V and 0 bases at J, leaving 8 bases unmatched. The CDR3 runs 17 residues.

The chain combines TRBV6-4 with TRBJ2-2; 10 nucleotides align to TRBD2. V was pared by 3 bases and J by 4 bases, with 8 bases of the junction left unmatched. The CDR3 loop spans 17 amino acids. CDR1 and CDR2 from the germline V gene are MRHNA and SNTAGT. The CDR3 protein is CASSEQPSGSVTGELFF. The CDR3 region has the DNA TGTGCCAGCAGTGAACAACCTAGCGGGAGTGTCACCGGGGAGCTGTTTTTT.

The J gene is TRBJ2-7, the V gene TRBV5-1; D gene uncertain. The V end was cut by 0 bases, the J end by 3 bases, with 7 bases between. Germline-derived CDR1 and CDR2 are SGHRS and YFSETQ. The CDR3 is made up of 13 amino acids. The CDR3 sequence: CASSLVGYYEQYF. The CDR3 coding sequence is TGCGCCAGCAGCTTGGTGGGGTACTACGAGCAGTACTTC.

The V gene is TRBV19, the J gene TRBJ2-5; either TRBD1 or TRBD2 may supply D (5 bases each). Germline CDR1 reads LNHDA; CDR2 reads SQIVND (reference sequence). Trimming left V 3 bases short and J 5 bases short, with 16 bases between. The CDR3 has 15 amino acids. CDR3: CASSMALGTMETQYF. Written as DNA, the CDR3 is TGTGCCAGTAGTATGGCCCTAGGGACCATGGAGACCCAGTACTTC.

The chain couples TRBV7-9 to TRBJ2-3; 11 bases map to TRBD1. CDR3 size: 16 residues. Germline-derived CDR1 and CDR2 are SEHNR and FQNEAQ (reference sequence). V lost 1 base and J lost 3; bases outside the gene matches: 3. The CDR3 DNA is TGTGCCAGCAGCTTAGGGACAGGGGGCTTGACAGATACGCAGTATTTT. This codes for CASSLGTGGLTDTQYF.

The V call is TRBV4-3, the J call TRBJ1-2; D gene unclear. Germline-derived CDR1 and CDR2 are LGHNA and YSLEER. CDR3 length: 11 residues. The V end lost 0 bases, the J end lost 6 bases, and 2 bases lay between the germline ends. This CDR3 is CASSQDNGYTF. CDR3 in DNA: TGCGCCAGCAGCCAAGATAATGGCTACACCTTC.

This clone was observed a handful of times. The V gene is TRBV29-1, the J gene TRBJ2-5; D uncertain. This CDR3 region has 13 residues. Germline CDR1 is SQVTM and CDR2 is ANQGSEA. V shed 4 bases and J shed 2 bases, with 11 bases lying between them. The CDR3 DNA is TGCAGCGTTGCTCAGAGCTATCAAGAGACCCAGTACTTC. Translated, it gives CSVAQSYQETQYF.